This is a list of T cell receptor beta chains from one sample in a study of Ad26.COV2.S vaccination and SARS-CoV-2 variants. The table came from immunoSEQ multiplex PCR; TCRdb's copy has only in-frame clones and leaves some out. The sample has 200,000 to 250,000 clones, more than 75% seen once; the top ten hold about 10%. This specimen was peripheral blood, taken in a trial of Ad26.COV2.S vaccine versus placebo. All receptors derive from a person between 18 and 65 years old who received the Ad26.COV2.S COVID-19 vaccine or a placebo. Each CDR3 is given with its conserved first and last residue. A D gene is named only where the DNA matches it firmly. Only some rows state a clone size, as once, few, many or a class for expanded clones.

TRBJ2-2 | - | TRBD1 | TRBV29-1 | TGCAGCGTCGCCGGGACAGGGAGTACCGGGGAGCTGTTTTTT | CSVAGTGSTGELFF
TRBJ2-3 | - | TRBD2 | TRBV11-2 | TGTGCCAGCAGCCCCCGGGGAAGGGGCGGGAGAGATACGCAGTATTTT | CASSPRGRGGRDTQYF
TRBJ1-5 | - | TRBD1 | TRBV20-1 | TGCAGTGCTAGTGGCTTGGGACAGGGCAGACAGCCCCAGCATTTT | CSASGLGQGRQPQHF
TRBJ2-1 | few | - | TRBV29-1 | TGCAGCGTTGCACGCAGGGACCCTAATGAGCAGTTCTTC | CSVARRDPNEQFF
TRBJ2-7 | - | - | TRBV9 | TGTGCCAGCAGCTCCTGGGGGGGCGGACCGTGGGACGAGCAGTACTTC | CASSSWGGGPWDEQYF
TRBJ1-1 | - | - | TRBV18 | TGTGCCAGCTCACCAAAAGTACCTAACATGAACACTGAAGCTTTCTTT | CASSPKVPNMNTEAFF
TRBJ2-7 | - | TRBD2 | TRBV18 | TGTGCCAGCTCACCGAGCAGGAGCGGGGGGGCCGGAGAGCAGTACTTC | CASSPSRSGGAGEQYF
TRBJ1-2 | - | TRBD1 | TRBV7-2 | TGTGCCAGCAGACTAGGACAGGCCAACTATGGCTACACCTTC | CASRLGQANYGYTF
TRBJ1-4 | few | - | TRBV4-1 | TGCGCCAGCAGCCAAGATGGAGGGGGTCAGGAAAAACTGTTTTTT | CASSQDGGGQEKLFF
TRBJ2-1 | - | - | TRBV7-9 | TGTGCCAGCAGCTTACAAGGGTATTCCTACAATGAGCAGTTCTTC | CASSLQGYSYNEQFF
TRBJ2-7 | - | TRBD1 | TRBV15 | TGTGCCACCAGCAGAGTTGAGGACGGGACAGGGATCTCCTACGAGCAGTACTTC | CATSRVEDGTGISYEQYF
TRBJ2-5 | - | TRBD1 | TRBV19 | TGTGCCAGTAGTATAGATCTAGGAGACAGGGTTGGAGAGACCCAGTACTTC | CASSIDLGDRVGETQYF
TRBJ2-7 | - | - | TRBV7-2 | TGTGCCAGCAGCTTATTGTTGGGAAGATACGAGCAGTACTTC | CASSLLLGRYEQYF
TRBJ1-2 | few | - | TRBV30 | TGTGCCTGGTTCTGGACAGCGCGGAGTGGCTACACCTTC | CAWFWTARSGYTF
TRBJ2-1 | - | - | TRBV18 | TGTGCCAGCTCACAGGGAGTAGACGGTGAGCAGTTCTTC | CASSQGVDGEQFF
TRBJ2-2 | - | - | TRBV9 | TGTGCCAGCAACGCTTACACCGGGGAGCTGTTTTTT | CASNAYTGELFF
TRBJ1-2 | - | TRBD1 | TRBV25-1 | TGTGCCAGCAGTGAACCCCGTCCGCCGGGACAGGGGTCTGGCTACACCTTC | CASSEPRPPGQGSGYTF
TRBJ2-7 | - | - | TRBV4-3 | TGCGCCAGCAGCCAAGATAGGGGCAGTCAGCACTTC | CASSQDRGSQHF
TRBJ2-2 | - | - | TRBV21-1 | TGTGCCAGCAGCAAATGGACTAGCGGGGGGGCTAACACCGGGGAGCTGTTTTTT | CASSKWTSGGANTGELFF
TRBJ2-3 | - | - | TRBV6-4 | TGTGCCAGCAGTGAGACGGGAGTTACGGCAGATACGCAGTATTTT | CASSETGVTADTQYF
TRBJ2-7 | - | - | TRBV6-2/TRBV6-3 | TGTGCCAGCAGTTACTTCGCCAGATCCGAGCAGTACTTC | CASSYFARSEQYF
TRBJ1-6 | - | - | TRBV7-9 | TGTGCCAGCAGCTTAGCAGAGGGTTGGAATTCACCCCTCCACTTT | CASSLAEGWNSPLHF
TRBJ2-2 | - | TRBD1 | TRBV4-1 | TGCGCCAGCAGCCACTACAGGGGGAACACCGGGGAGCTGTTTTTT | CASSHYRGNTGELFF
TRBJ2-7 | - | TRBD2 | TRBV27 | TGTGCCAGCAGTTTGGGGGGGTTCTCCTACGAGCAGTACTTC | CASSLGGFSYEQYF
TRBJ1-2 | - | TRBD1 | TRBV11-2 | TGTGCCAGCAGCTTAGCCCCAGGGGGCTATGGCTACACCTTC | CASSLAPGGYGYTF
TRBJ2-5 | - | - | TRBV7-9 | TGTGCCAGCAGCCTTGAGACCCAGTACTTC | CASSLETQYF
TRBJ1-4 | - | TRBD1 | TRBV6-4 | TGTGCCAGCCCCCACGTGCGGACAGGGGAGGATGAAAAACTGTTTTTT | CASPHVRTGEDEKLFF
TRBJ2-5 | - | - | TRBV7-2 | TGTGCCAGCAGCTTAGCGAGTTGGCCCGGTATATGGACCCAGTACTTC | CASSLASWPGIWTQYF